What follows are 20 T cell receptor beta chains derived from one specimen sequenced in a study of molecular identifiers for immune sequencing clone quantification. TCRdb redid the calling of the PCR reads with MiXCR, one entry per CDR3 protein. The sample records 85,000 to 100,000 distinct CDR3 sequences, roughly 23% being singletons. The specimen was naive CD8+ T cells from blood, with Jurkat cell RNA spiked in. Subset given: FACS-sorted CD8+CD4-CCR7+CD45RA+ naive T cells. These receptors all stem from a human donor in good health. Some libraries in this study had Jurkat cell RNA spiked in.

As concerns this clonotype: An end of the junction differs from the germline gene, which may be a read error. The chain employs TRBV5-1 and TRBJ2-1; TRBD1 is a possible D gene (5 bases). The CDR3 is made up of 16 amino acids. Germline V gene lookup returns CDR1 SGHRS and CDR2 YFSETQ. CDR3 protein: CARSLEGVGSYNEQFF. In DNA form, the CDR3 reads TGCGCCCGCAGCTTGGAAGGGGTCGGATCCTACAATGAGCAGTTCTTC.

V gene TRBV30 combines with J gene TRBJ1-1, with 7 bases lining up with TRBD1. Germline lookup yields CDR1 GTSNPN and CDR2 SVGIG (reference sequence). The CDR3 covers 14 residues. V was pared by 5 bases and J by 0 bases, with 6 bases of the junction left unmatched. The CDR3 reads CAWDGGQMNTEAFF. CDR3 nucleotide sequence: TGTGCCTGGGACGGGGGACAGATGAACACTGAAGCTTTCTTT.

This clonotype was picked up many times. The chain has TRBV2 and TRBJ1-5; D is undetermined. Germline-derived CDR1 and CDR2 are SNHLY and FYNNEI. CDR3 length: 16 amino acids. The germline V and J ends were trimmed by 1 base and 0 bases, with 10 bases remaining between them. Written as DNA, the CDR3 is TGTGCCAGCAGTGAAGGGCTAGGGAGTAGCAATCAGCCCCAGCATTTT. It codes for CASSEGLGSSNQPQHF. Based on the CDR3 plus reference TRBV2 and TRBJ1-5, the full variable domain is EPEVTQTPSHQVTQMGQEVILRCVPISNHLYFYWYRQILGQKVEFLVSFYNNEISEKSEIFDDQFSVERPDGSNFTLKIRSTKLEDSAMYFCASSEGLGSSNQPQHFGDGTRLSIL.

Notes on this clonotype: This could be a read error, since a much larger clone is one nucleotide away. This sequence joins TRBV6-6 and TRBJ2-7; either TRBD1 or TRBD2 may supply D (5 bases each). The CDR3 length is 12 residues. Trimming stripped 4 bases from V and 6 bases from J, with 10 bases between. Germline CDR1 and CDR2: MNHNY and SVGAGI (reference sequence). This CDR3 reads CASSCTGLEQYF. CDR3 sequence (DNA): TGTGCCAGCAGTTGCACGGGGCTCGAGCAGTACTTC.

This clonotype showed up many times. The V and J genes are TRBV7-9 and TRBJ2-3; 7 nucleotides match TRBD2. Per germline, CDR1 SEHNR and CDR2 FQNEAQ (reference sequence). The CDR3 length is 17 residues. V shed 6 bases and J 2 bases; nucleotides not matched to a gene: 14. CDR3: CASSARASGFLTDTQYF. The CDR3 DNA is TGTGCCAGCAGTGCGCGGGCTAGCGGTTTTCTCACAGATACGCAGTATTTT.

This clonotype was seen just once. Given a much more abundant clone one base away, this may be a read error. The CDR3 loop reads CASSQLAGETDTRYF. The CDR3 DNA sequence: TGCGCCAGCAGCCAATTGGCTGGAGAGACAGATACGCGGTATTTT. This rearrangement joins TRBV4-1 to TRBJ2-3, with a possible D match to TRBD1 (5 bases). There are 15 residues in the CDR3. Per the germline V gene, CDR1 is MGHRA and CDR2 is YSYEKL.

About this clonotype: A read error is possible here, since a much larger clone lies one base away. The chain joins TRBV12-3 or TRBV12-4 to TRBJ1-3; maybe TRBD1 (5 bases). The CDR3 has 13 residues. V gave up 7 bases and J gave up 8 bases, with 15 bases separating them. The DNA of the CDR3 is TGTGCCAGCACCCAACGGTGGGGGGACACCATATATTTT. Encoded protein: CASTQRWGDTIYF.

As concerns this clonotype: This may be a read error, as it is one base from a much larger clone. The chain is built from TRBV14 and TRBJ2-3; no clear D. The CDR3 covers 16 residues. Per germline, CDR1 SGHDN and CDR2 FVKESK. V was shortened by 1 base and J by 2 bases, with 13 bases between the two germline ends. The CDR3 nucleotides read TGTGCCAGCAGCCAAGGGCTAGTGGGATACACAGATACGCAGTATTTT. It yields the protein CASSQGLVGYTDTQYF.

This clonotype occurred a few times. This chain connects TRBV12-3 or TRBV12-4 to TRBJ2-1, with D maybe TRBD2 (5 bases). The CDR3 spans 12 residues. V was cut by 3 bases and J by 10 bases, with 10 bases left in between. CDR3 DNA: TGTGCCAGCAGTTTTTCGGGGAACGAGCAGTTCTTC. Residues: CASSFSGNEQFF.

This clonotype was detected a few times. This chain connects TRBV6-5 to TRBJ1-1; D is uncertain. Germline values: CDR1 MNHEY, CDR2 SVGAGI. This CDR3 comprises 13 residues. Trimming shortened V by 4 bases and J by 11 bases, and 17 bases separated the two germline ends. The CDR3 spells CASSFGPVLGAFF. The CDR3 DNA sequence: TGTGCCAGCAGTTTCGGTCCAGTCCTCGGTGCTTTCTTT.

Note on this clonotype: A read error may produce the germline difference seen at one junction end. This chain uses TRBV5-6 with TRBJ1-5; D ambiguous. Germline CDR1 SGHDT, CDR2 YYEEEE. CDR3 length: 15 residues. CDR3: CASSLFGYSNQPPHF. Written as DNA, the CDR3 is TGTGCCAGCAGCTTGTTCGGTTATAGCAATCAGCCCCCGCATTTT.

This clonotype was seen only a few times. The chain is built from TRBV27 and TRBJ2-7; 11 bases map to TRBD1. Germline V gene sequence: CDR1 MNHEY, CDR2 SMNVEV (reference sequence). J lost 3 bases, V lost 5 bases, and 6 bases had no gene match. CDR3 length: 15 residues. CDR3 protein: CASSVGTGGIYEQYF. CDR3 DNA: TGTGCCAGCAGTGTCGGGACAGGGGGGATCTACGAGCAGTACTTC.

This clonotype was seen ten or more times. The chain links TRBV7-9 to TRBJ1-1; D unclear. The CDR3 consists of 13 residues. Germline loops: CDR1 SEHNR, CDR2 FQNEAQ (reference sequence). The V gene lost 0 bases and the J gene lost 11 bases, with 13 bases spanning the gap. CDR3 in DNA: TGTGCCAGCAGCTTAGCGTCCGTCCCTGTGGCTTTCTTT. Translating gives CASSLASVPVAFF.

This clonotype was counted at least ten times. V and J are TRBV7-8 and TRBJ1-5, with D perhaps matching TRBD1 (5 bases). CDR1 SGHVS and CDR2 FQNEAQ come from the germline V gene. The length of the CDR3 is 17 residues. The V and J ends lost 2 bases and 0 bases respectively, with 14 bases between them. CDR3 residues: CASSLRGGPYSNQPQHF. CDR3 nucleotide sequence: TGTGCCAGCAGCTTACGGGGGGGTCCTTATAGCAATCAGCCCCAGCATTTT.

With regard to this clonotype: This could be a read error, since a much larger clone is one nucleotide away. The chain uses TRBV20-1 and TRBJ2-7; 8 bases align to TRBD2. The germline V gene encodes CDR1 DFQATT and CDR2 SNEGSKA (reference sequence). The CDR3 consists of 15 residues. With V trimmed by 4 bases and J by 1 base, 9 bases remained unmatched. CDR3 amino acids: CSATLLADVSYEQYF. The CDR3 DNA follows: TGCAGTGCTACCTTACTAGCGGATGTTTCCTACGAGCAGTACTTC.

This clonotype was seen many times. V gene TRBV4-2 combines with J gene TRBJ2-7; D may be TRBD2 (6 bases). V was trimmed by 0 bases and J by 0 bases, leaving 15 bases between them. The CDR3 has 17 amino acids. Germline V gene lookup returns CDR1 LGHNA and CDR2 YNFKEQ. The CDR3 coding sequence is TGTGCCAGCAGCCAAGATCGAACCGGGACTGGCTCCTACGAGCAGTACTTC. Amino acids: CASSQDRTGTGSYEQYF.

V usage is TRBV27 and J usage is TRBJ2-7, with 11 bases lining up with TRBD2. J was trimmed by 4 bases and V by 5 bases; bases with no gene match: 10. This CDR3 is 16 amino acids long. Germline CDR1 reads MNHEY; CDR2 reads SMNVEV (reference sequence). Here the CDR3 DNA reads TGTGCCAGCAGTCATGGTCTAGCGGGAGGACAATACGAGCAGTACTTC. The encoded protein is CASSHGLAGGQYEQYF.

This chain connects TRBV12-3 or TRBV12-4 to TRBJ1-2; 7 bases map to TRBD1. The CDR3 runs to 19 residues. V trimming: 6 bases; J trimming: 0 bases; junction bases outside the gene matches: 19. The CDR3 here is CASSASGTDHNLPNYGYTF. The CDR3 region has the DNA TGTGCCAGCAGCGCCTCCGGGACAGACCACAATCTGCCTAACTATGGCTACACCTTC.

This clonotype has at least ten counts. The rearrangement links TRBV20-1 to TRBJ2-3; TRBD2 agrees at 7 bases. CDR1 and CDR2 (germline): DFQATT, SNEGSKA (reference sequence). J gave up 0 bases and V 1 base, and 4 bases lay outside the gene matches. The CDR3 runs 15 residues. The CDR3 sequence: CSARGLADSTDTQYF. CDR3 DNA sequence: TGCAGTGCTAGAGGGCTAGCGGATAGCACAGATACGCAGTATTTT.

This clonotype was seen at least ten times. V and J are TRBV5-4 and TRBJ2-3; 7 positions agree with TRBD2. The length of the CDR3 is 15 residues. V trimming: 0 bases; J trimming: 4 bases; junction bases outside the gene matches: 5. In germline, CDR1 is SGHNT, CDR2 YYREEE (reference sequence). CDR3 sequence reads: CASSLGLAIADTQYF. DNA of the CDR3: TGTGCCAGCAGCTTGGGACTAGCTATAGCAGATACGCAGTATTTT. Looking up the rest from reference TRBV5-4 and TRBJ2-3 gives the full variable domain: ETGVTQSPTHLIKTRGQQVTLRCSSQSGHNTVSWYQQALGQGPQFIFQYYREEENGRGNFPPRFSGLQFPNYSSELNVNALELDDSALYLCASSLGLAIADTQYFGPGTRLTVL.